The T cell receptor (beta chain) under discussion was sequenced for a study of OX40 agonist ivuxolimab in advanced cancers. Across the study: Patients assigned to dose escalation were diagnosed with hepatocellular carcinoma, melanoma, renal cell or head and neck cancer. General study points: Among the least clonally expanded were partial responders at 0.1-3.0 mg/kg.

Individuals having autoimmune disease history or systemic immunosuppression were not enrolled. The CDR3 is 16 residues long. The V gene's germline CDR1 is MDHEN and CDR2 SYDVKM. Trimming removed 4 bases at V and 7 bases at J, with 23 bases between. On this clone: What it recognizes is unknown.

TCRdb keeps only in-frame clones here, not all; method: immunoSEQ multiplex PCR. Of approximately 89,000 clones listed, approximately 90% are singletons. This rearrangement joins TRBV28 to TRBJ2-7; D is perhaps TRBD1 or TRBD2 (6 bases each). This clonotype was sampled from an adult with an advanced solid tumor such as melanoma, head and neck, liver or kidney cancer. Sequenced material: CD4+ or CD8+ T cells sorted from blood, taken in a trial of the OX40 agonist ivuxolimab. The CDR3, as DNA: TGTGCCAGCAGTTGGGTGTTCTACGGGGGCGAGGGGGAGCAGTACTTC. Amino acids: CASSWVFYGGEGEQYF.